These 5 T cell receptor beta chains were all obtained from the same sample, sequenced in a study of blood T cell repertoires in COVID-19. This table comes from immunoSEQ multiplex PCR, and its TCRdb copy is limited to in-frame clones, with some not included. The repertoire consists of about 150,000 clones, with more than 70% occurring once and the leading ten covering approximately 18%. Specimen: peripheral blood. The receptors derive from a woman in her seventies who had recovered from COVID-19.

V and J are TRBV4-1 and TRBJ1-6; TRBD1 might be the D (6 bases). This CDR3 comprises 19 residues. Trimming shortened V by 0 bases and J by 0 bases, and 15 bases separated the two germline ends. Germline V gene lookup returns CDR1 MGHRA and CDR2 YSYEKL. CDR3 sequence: CASSQDPPGGGSYNSPLHF. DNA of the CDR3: TGCGCCAGCAGCCAAGATCCCCCGGGAGGGGGCTCCTATAATTCACCCCTCCACTTT.

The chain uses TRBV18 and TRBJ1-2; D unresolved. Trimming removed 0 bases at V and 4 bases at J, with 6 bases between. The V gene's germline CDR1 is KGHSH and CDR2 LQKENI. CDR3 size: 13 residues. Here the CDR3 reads CASSPPGLYGYTF. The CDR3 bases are TGTGCCAGCTCACCACCTGGCCTCTATGGCTACACCTTC.

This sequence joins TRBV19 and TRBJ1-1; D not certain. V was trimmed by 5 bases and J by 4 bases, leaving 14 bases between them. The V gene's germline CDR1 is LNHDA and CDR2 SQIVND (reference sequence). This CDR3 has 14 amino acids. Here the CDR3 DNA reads TGTGCCAGTAGTCAGCGGGGAGAGGGCACTGAAGCTTTCTTT. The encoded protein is CASSQRGEGTEAFF.

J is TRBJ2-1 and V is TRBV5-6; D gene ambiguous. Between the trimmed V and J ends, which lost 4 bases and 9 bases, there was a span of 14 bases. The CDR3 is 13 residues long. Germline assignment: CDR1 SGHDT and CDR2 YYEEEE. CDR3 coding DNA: TGTGCCAGCAGCCCCACAGCCGCCAGTGAGCAGTTCTTC. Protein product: CASSPTAASEQFF.

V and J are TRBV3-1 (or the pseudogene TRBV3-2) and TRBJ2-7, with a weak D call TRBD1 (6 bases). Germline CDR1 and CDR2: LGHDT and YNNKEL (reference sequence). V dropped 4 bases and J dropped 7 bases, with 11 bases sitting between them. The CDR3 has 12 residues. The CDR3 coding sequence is TGTGCCAGCAGCCTAGGGGACAAAGAGCAGTACTTC. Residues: CASSLGDKEQYF.